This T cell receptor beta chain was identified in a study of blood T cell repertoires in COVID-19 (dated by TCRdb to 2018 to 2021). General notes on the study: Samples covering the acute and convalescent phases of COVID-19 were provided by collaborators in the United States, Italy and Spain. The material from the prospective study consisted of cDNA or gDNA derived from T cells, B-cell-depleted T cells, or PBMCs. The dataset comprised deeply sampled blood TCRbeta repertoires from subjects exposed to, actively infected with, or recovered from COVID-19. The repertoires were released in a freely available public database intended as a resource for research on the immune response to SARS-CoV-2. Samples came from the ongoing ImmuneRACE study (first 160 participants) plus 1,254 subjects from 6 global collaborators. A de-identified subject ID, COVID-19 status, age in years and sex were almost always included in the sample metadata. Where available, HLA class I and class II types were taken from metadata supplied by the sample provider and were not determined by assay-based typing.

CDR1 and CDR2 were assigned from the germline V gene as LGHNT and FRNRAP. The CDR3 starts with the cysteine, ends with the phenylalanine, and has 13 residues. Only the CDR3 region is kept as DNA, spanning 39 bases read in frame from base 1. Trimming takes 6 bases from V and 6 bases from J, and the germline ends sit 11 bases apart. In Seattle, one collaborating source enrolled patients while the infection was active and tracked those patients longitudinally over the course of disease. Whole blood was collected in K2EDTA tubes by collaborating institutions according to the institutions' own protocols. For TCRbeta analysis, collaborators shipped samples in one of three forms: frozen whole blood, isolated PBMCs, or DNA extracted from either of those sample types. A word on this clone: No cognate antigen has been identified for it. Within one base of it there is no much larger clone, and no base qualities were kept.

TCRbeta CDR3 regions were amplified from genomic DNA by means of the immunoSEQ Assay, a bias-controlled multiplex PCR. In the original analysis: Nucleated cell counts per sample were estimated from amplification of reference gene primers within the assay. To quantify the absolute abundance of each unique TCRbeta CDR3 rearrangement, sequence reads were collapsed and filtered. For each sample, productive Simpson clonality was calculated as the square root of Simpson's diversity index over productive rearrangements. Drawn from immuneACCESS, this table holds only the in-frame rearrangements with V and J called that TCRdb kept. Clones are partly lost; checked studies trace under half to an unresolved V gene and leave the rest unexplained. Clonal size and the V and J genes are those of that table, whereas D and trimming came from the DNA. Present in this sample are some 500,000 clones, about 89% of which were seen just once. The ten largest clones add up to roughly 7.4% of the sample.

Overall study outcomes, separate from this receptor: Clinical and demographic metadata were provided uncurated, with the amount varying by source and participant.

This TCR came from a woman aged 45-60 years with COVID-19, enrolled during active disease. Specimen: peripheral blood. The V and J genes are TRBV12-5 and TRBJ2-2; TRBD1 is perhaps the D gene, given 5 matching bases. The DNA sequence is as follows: TGTGCTAGTGGCGATCAGGGCTCCGGGGAGCTGTTTTTT. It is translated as CASGDQGSGELFF.